The present entry profiles one TCR beta chain with its context. Its antigen is unknown. No much larger clone is present one base from it, and per-base qualities are unavailable. Starting from about 500 ng total RNA, TCRbeta-specific cDNA was produced by reverse transcription with a constant-region primer and ProtoScript II reverse transcriptase. Construction of the TCRbeta libraries relied on three nested rounds of multiplex PCR, following a slightly modified ARM-PCR procedure. A final 25-cycle PCR with Deep VentR polymerase added sample barcodes and Illumina adapters. Before sequencing, amplicons between 200 and 500 bp were purified from gel using a QIAquick gel extraction kit. TCRbeta amplicons were sequenced on an Illumina HiSeq 2500 with 250-bp paired-end reads. Per the original workflow: Reads were quality-trimmed with Trimmomatic v0.33, and paired reads were merged with FLASH v1.2.11 to recover full CDR3 sequences. MiGEC v1.2.1b assigned V, D and J germline segments to the rearranged TCRbeta sequences. VDJtools v1.0.0 computed clonotype statistics and Shannon-Wiener diversity indices. To cut down on sampling bias, every analysis after diversity analysis relied on just the 250 most abundant clonotypes from each sample. TCRdb reprocessing: public reads trimmed at Q25 with fastp, clones called with MiXCR, in-frame beta chains kept. Rows are unified per CDR3 protein, each entry keeping the most common DNA and genes. TCRdb, not the original authors, processed these V and J calls. Within this sample are about 330,000 distinct CDR3 sequences, with less than 75% of them counted one time only. The ten largest clonotypes hold 5.5% to 8% of the sample.

The record originates from a study of tumor-infiltrating lymphocytes in primary liver carcinoma (dated by TCRdb to 2016 to 2017). Study-wide context: Surgical resection was performed in China between late 2015 and 2016 on roughly 5 patients with histopathologically diagnosed primary liver carcinoma. The five patients, three men and two women aged 30 to 69 years, had hepatocellular carcinoma (four) or combined HCC and intrahepatic cholangiocarcinoma (one). The five patients had tumors staged T1-T3 N0M0, with maximum diameters ranging from about 4 to 11 cm. Each sample produced roughly 3.65 to 8 million productive TCRbeta reads, and read depth showed no significant difference between tissue types. The study combined TCRbeta repertoire sequencing, expression microarrays and whole-exome sequencing across five regions of each liver tumor, with adjacent normal tissue and blood. TCRbeta repertoire sequencing covered about 35 specimens from 5 patients: roughly 25 tumor regions, 5 adjacent noncancerous liver tissues and 5 peripheral blood samples. Repertoires from technical replicates were highly reproducible, with mean shared-clone rates around 0.89 and correlation coefficients above 0.95. Here is what the overall study found, with its caveats: With just a handful of patients in the study, the authors point out that the findings should be validated in a larger study. The top 250 clones accounted for a significantly greater share of the repertoire in tumors than in blood (p = 0.039). Only the TCR beta chain was sequenced, so true repertoire diversity is likely underestimated because unpaired alpha chains were not captured. Because the samples were bulk and unsorted, CD4+ and CD8+ T cell repertoires could not be compared. Consistent with antigen-driven expansion, pairs of tumor regions showed higher repertoire overlap (mean roughly 35%) than either tumor-adjacent pairs (about 17%) or tumor-blood pairs (around 14%).

RNA from unsorted whole blood was extracted with TRIzol reagent, and germline DNA was obtained with the DNeasy Blood & Tissue kit. At the time of sampling, the patients had chronic HBV infection and had not received any treatment. Before surgery, around 4.2 milliliters of peripheral blood were collected into K2EDTA tubes. The sequencing sample was made of peripheral blood. The sequence was obtained from a middle-aged man with primary liver carcinoma and hepatitis B virus infection.

The CDR3: CASGLRIRPYNEQFF. The nucleotide sequence reads TGTGCCAGCGGCCTCAGGATTAGGCCCTACAATGAGCAGTTCTTC. The chain is made from TRBV11-2 and TRBJ2-1; no D gene can be assigned with confidence. Taken from the germline V gene, the CDR1 and CDR2 loops are SGHAT and FQNNGV. Its CDR3 holds 15 amino acids, cysteine through phenylalanine. The entry retains the CDR3 DNA only, 45 bases that are in frame from base 1. V loses 8 bases, J loses 2 bases, and the germline ends lie 16 bases apart.